The T cell receptor beta chain described here comes from a study of T cells in pancreatic ductal adenocarcinoma. Study-wide results and limits: No significant tumor-blood clonality difference; means were about 0.1 and 0.065. Tumor samples had fewer productive templates and approximately 8-fold fewer unique clonotypes than blood.

Trimming pared 6 bases from V and 5 bases from J, leaving 13 bases between. The CDR3 extends over 14 amino acids. Per the germline V gene, CDR1 is MDHEN and CDR2 is SYDVKM. About this clone: Its specificity is not known.

Clones were sequenced by immunoSEQ multiplex PCR, and TCRdb holds only the in-frame ones, with some missing. The sample has some 2,600 clones; less than 90% are singletons. Surgery without prior neoadjuvant therapy was the treatment of the selected pancreatic ductal adenocarcinoma patients. This sequence was found in a human donor with pancreatic ductal adenocarcinoma. Specimen: pancreatic tumor tissue. J is TRBJ2-2 and V is TRBV28, with D perhaps TRBD2 (6 bases). CDR3 amino acids: CASSPGGETGELFF. The CDR3 DNA sequence: TGTGCCAGCAGCCCAGGAGGGGAAACCGGGGAGCTGTTTTTT.